The rows below give T cell receptor beta chains drawn from one sample of a study of blood T cell repertoires in COVID-19. Clones were read by immunoSEQ multiplex PCR, and TCRdb kept only the in-frame ones, dropping some. The profile covers around 310,000 clones, with approximately 88% appearing a single time and more than 5% taken by the ten largest. The sample consisted of PBMCs or T cells enriched from blood (not recorded which). These receptor sequences come from a man aged 30 to 39 who had recovered from COVID-19. Each CDR3 is given with its conserved first and last residue. The order of the fields is CDR3 length, D gene, J gene, clone size, V gene, CDR3 DNA, CDR3 protein. The D gene is left open where the match is weak. The listing skips clone size in some rows; elsewhere it reads once, few, many or a size class.

len: 16; d_gene: TRBD2; j_gene: TRBJ2-2; abundance: NA; v_gene: TRBV27; CDR3nt: TGTGCCAGCAGTTTAGGTGCGGGGGGGCTTACCGGGGAGCTGTTTTTT; CDR3aa: CASSLGAGGLTGELFF
len: 16; d_gene: TRBD2; j_gene: TRBJ2-5; abundance: NA; v_gene: TRBV5-1; CDR3nt: TGCGCCAGCAGCTTTGGTAGCGGGGGAATCCAAGAGACCCAGTACTTC; CDR3aa: CASSFGSGGIQETQYF
len: 14; d_gene: TRBD1; j_gene: TRBJ1-1; abundance: NA; v_gene: TRBV28; CDR3nt: TGTGCCAGCAGTAGACAGGGGGTGAACACTGAAGCTTTCTTT; CDR3aa: CASSRQGVNTEAFF
len: 15; d_gene: TRBD1; j_gene: TRBJ2-3; abundance: NA; v_gene: TRBV6-5; CDR3nt: TGTGCCAACAACTCCGGGACAGGTTACACAGATACGCAGTATTTT; CDR3aa: CANNSGTGYTDTQYF
len: 13; d_gene: NA; j_gene: TRBJ2-3; abundance: NA; v_gene: TRBV2; CDR3nt: TGTGCCAGCAGTGAGGAGAGCACAGATACGCAGTATTTT; CDR3aa: CASSEESTDTQYF
len: 15; d_gene: TRBD2; j_gene: TRBJ2-1; abundance: NA; v_gene: TRBV27; CDR3nt: TGTGCCAGCACCGGACTAGCGGGGGGTTACAATGAGCAGTTCTTC; CDR3aa: CASTGLAGGYNEQFF
len: 14; d_gene: TRBD1; j_gene: TRBJ2-1; abundance: NA; v_gene: TRBV9; CDR3nt: TGTGCCAGCAGCGTAGAGGGGGCCGGCTATGAGCAGTTCTTC; CDR3aa: CASSVEGAGYEQFF
len: 14; d_gene: TRBD1; j_gene: TRBJ1-2; abundance: NA; v_gene: TRBV27; CDR3nt: TGTGCCAGCAGTTTGTGGCAGGGGGACTATGGCTACACCTTC; CDR3aa: CASSLWQGDYGYTF
len: 16; d_gene: TRBD1; j_gene: TRBJ1-4; abundance: NA; v_gene: TRBV19; CDR3nt: TGTGCCAGTACCGTCCGGACAGGGGGACTCAGTGAAAAACTGTTTTTT; CDR3aa: CASTVRTGGLSEKLFF
len: 17; d_gene: TRBD1; j_gene: TRBJ1-6; abundance: once; v_gene: TRBV18; CDR3nt: TGTGCCAGCTCACTAAATTTTGGGACAGGGGAAGATTCACCCCTCCACTTT; CDR3aa: CASSLNFGTGEDSPLHF
len: 15; d_gene: NA; j_gene: TRBJ2-3; abundance: NA; v_gene: TRBV19; CDR3nt: TGTGCCAGCGCCCTCAACCCTAGCGGCACAGATACGCAGTATTTT; CDR3aa: CASALNPSGTDTQYF